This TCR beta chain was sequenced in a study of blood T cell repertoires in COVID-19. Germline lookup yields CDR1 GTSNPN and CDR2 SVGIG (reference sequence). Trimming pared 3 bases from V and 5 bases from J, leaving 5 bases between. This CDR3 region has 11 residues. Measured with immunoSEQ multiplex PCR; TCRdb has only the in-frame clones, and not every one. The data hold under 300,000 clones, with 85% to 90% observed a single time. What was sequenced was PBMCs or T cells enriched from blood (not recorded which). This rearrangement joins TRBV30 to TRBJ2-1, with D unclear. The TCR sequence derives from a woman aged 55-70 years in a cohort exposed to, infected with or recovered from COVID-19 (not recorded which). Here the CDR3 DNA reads TGTGCCTGGAGCGGAGACAATGAGCAGTTCTTC. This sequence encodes CAWSGDNEQFF.